One and the same sample provided the 5 T cell receptor beta chains below, sequenced in a study of regulatory T cells in long-lasting Graves disease (dated by TCRdb to about 2021). This specimen's time point label, per the study, means: persistent/refractory GD, antithyroid drugs over 5 years with positive TRAb. For both TCR sequencing and RNA sequencing, RNA was extracted from PBMCs using TRIzol. The method behind the library was multiplex PCR. Sequencing was performed on an Illumina HiSeq 4000. iRepertoire HTBI primers and Arm-PCR amplification of CDR3 regions were used to construct TCR beta libraries. TCRdb's own reprocessing of the public reads used fastp at Q25 and MiXCR and kept productive beta chains. When rows share a CDR3 protein, they turn into one entry using the most common DNA and genes. For this sample there are around 400,000 distinct CDR3 sequences; around 23% appear just once. The top ten constitute over 11% of the sample.

The sequences come from peripheral blood mononuclear cells (PBMCs), collected when the disease was refractory, from a patient treated with antithyroid drugs. The receptors derive from a female donor with Graves disease.

The V and J genes are TRBV29-1 and TRBJ1-2, with 7 bases fitting TRBD1. CDR1 and CDR2 from the germline V gene are SQVTM and ANQGSEA. With V trimmed by 6 bases and J by 8 bases, 9 bases remained unmatched. The CDR3 is 12 residues long. DNA of the CDR3: TGCAGCGTGCACAGCCAGGGGGGAGGCTACACCTTC. It translates to CSVHSQGGGYTF.

This clonotype was seen ten or more times. The V and J genes are TRBV12-3 or TRBV12-4 and TRBJ2-5; D call uncertain. V shed 6 bases and J shed 5 bases, with 10 bases lying between them. The CDR3 sequence is 12 residues long. For the CDR3, the DNA is TGTGCCAGCAGCCTTCTAACGGAGACCCAGTACTTC. Amino acids: CASSLLTETQYF.

This clonotype was found many times. The chain combines TRBV6-1 with TRBJ1-6, with no clear D. Germline V gene data show CDR1 as MNHNS and CDR2 as SASEGT. The CDR3 runs to 11 residues. The V end was cut by 9 bases, the J end by 9 bases, with 9 bases between. CDR3 residues: CARIQTSPLHF. The CDR3 nucleotides are TGTGCCAGGATTCAAACTTCACCCCTCCACTTT.

The chain carries TRBV7-9 and TRBJ2-7; TRBD1 might be the D (7 bases). V was clipped by 4 bases and J by 1 base, with 14 bases between them. Germline V gene data show CDR1 as SEHNR and CDR2 as FQNEAQ (reference sequence). CDR3 length equals 15 residues. The CDR3 DNA sequence: TGTGCCAGCAGCTCAGGCGGGACAGAGTCCTACGAGCAGTACTTC. Translation gives CASSSGGTESYEQYF.

This clonotype was observed a few times. The V gene is TRBV28, the J gene TRBJ2-1; 7 bases align to TRBD2. After removal of 6 bases from V and 0 bases from J, the junction contained 5 bases not matched to a gene. CDR1 is MDHEN, CDR2 SYDVKM, per germline. This CDR3 is built from 15 residues. CDR3 DNA sequence: TGTGCCAGCAGCTCCAGCGGGGCCTCCTACAATGAGCAGTTCTTC. Translation gives CASSSSGASYNEQFF.